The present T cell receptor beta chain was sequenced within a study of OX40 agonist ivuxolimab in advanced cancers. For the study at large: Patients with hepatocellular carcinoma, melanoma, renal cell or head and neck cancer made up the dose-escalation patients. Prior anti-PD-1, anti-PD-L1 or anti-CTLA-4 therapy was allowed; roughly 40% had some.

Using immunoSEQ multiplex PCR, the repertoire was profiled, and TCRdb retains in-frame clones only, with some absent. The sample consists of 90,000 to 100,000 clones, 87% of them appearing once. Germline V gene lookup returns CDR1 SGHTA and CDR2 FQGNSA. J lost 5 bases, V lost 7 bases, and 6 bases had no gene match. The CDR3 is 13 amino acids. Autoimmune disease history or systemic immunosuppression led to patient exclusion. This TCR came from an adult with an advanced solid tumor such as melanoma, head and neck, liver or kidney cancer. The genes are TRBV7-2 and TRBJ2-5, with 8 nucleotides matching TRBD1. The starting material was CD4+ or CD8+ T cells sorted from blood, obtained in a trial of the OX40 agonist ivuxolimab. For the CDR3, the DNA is TGTGCCAGCAACCCAGGGGGCGGGGAGACCCAGTACTTC. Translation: CASNPGGGETQYF. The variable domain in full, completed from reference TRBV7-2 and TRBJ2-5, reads GAGVSQSPSNKVTEKGKDVELRCDPISGHTALYWYRQSLGQGLEFLIYFQGNSAPDKSGLPSDRFSAERTGGSVSTLTIQRTQQEDSAVYLCASNPGGGETQYFGPGTRLLVL.